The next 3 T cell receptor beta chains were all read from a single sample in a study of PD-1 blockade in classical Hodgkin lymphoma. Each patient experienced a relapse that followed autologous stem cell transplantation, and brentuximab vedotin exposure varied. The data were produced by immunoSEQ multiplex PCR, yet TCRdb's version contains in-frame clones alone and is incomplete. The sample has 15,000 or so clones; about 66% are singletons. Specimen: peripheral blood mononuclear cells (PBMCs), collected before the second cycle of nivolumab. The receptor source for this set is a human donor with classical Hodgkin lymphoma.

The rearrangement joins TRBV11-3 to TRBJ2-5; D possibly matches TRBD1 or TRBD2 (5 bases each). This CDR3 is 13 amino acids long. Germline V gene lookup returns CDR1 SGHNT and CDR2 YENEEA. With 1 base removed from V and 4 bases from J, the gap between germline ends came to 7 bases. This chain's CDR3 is CASSLAGRETQYF. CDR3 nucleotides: TGTGCCAGCAGCTTAGCAGGGAGAGAGACCCAGTACTTC.

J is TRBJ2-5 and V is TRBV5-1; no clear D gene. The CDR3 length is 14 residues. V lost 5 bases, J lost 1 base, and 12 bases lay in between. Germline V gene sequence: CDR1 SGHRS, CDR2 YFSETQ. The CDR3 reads CASRGWGSQETQYF. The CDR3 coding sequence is TGCGCCAGCAGGGGGTGGGGAAGCCAAGAGACCCAGTACTTC.

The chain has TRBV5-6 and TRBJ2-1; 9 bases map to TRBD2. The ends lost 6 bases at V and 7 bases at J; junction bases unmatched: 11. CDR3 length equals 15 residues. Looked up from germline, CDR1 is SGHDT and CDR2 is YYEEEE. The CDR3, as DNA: TGTGCCAGCACCGCAGCGGGAGGTCGATCTAATGAGCAGTTCTTC. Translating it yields CASTAAGGRSNEQFF. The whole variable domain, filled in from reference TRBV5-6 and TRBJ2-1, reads DAGVTQSPTHLIKTRGQQVTLRCSPKSGHDTVSWYQQALGQGPQFIFQYYEEEERQRGNFPDRFSGHQFPNYSSELNVNALLLGDSALYLCASTAAGGRSNEQFFGPGTRLTVL.